The next 27 T cell receptor beta chains were all read from a single sample in a study of blood T cell repertoires in COVID-19. TCRdb's table, derived via immunoSEQ multiplex PCR, lists solely in-frame clones and lacks some. The table lists about 45,000 clones, about 86% of them singletons, with about a tenth in the top ten. The sample consisted of peripheral blood. The receptors were sampled from a human donor in a cohort sampled during active COVID-19.

The chain uses TRBV18 and TRBJ2-5, with D unclear. V gave up 2 bases and J gave up 5 bases, with 12 bases separating them. CDR1 and CDR2 (germline): KGHSH, LQKENI. The length of the CDR3 is 14 residues. The DNA for the CDR3 is TGTGCCAGCTCACCAATAACAAACGGGGAGACCCAGTACTTC. This encodes CASSPITNGETQYF.

The rearrangement uses TRBV9 and TRBJ2-5; D may be TRBD2 (6 bases). Trimming cost V 0 bases and J 9 bases, with 9 bases left between them. Germline lookup yields CDR1 SGDLS and CDR2 YYNGEE. This CDR3 has 12 residues. The CDR3 protein is CASSVESGAQYF. CDR3 nucleotide sequence: TGTGCCAGCAGCGTAGAATCGGGGGCCCAGTACTTC.

V is TRBV3-1 (or the pseudogene TRBV3-2) and J is TRBJ2-5, with D perhaps TRBD2 (7 bases). CDR1 is LGHDT, CDR2 YNNKEL, per germline (reference sequence). V was shortened by 8 bases and J by 2 bases, with 9 bases between the two germline ends. The CDR3 is 12 residues long. The CDR3 loop is CASGRGQETQYF. As DNA, the CDR3 is TGTGCCAGCGGGAGGGGGCAAGAGACCCAGTACTTC.

The V call is TRBV29-1, the J call TRBJ1-3; D uncertain. With 6 bases removed from V and 3 bases from J, the gap between germline ends came to 6 bases. This CDR3 is 11 amino acids long. The germline CDR1 and CDR2 sequences are SQVTM and ANQGSEA. The CDR3 DNA reads as TGCAGCGTAATATATGGAAACACCATATATTTT. This encodes CSVIYGNTIYF. The full variable domain, completed using reference TRBV29-1 and TRBJ1-3, is SAVISQKPSRDICQRGTSLTIQCQVDSQVTMMFWYRQQPGQSLTLIATANQGSEATYESGFVIDKFPISRPNLTFSTLTVSNMSPEDSSIYLCSVIYGNTIYFGEGSWLTVV.

The rearrangement links TRBV6-5 to TRBJ1-1, with D perhaps matching TRBD1 (5 bases). Germline V lookup: CDR1 MNHEY, CDR2 SVGAGI. The V and J ends lost 5 bases and 1 base respectively, with 8 bases between them. The CDR3 runs 13 residues. CDR3 DNA sequence: TGTGCCAGCAGTCGCGACAGGAACACTGAAGCTTTCTTT. Its protein product is CASSRDRNTEAFF.

V usage is TRBV18 and J usage is TRBJ1-1; perhaps TRBD1 as D (5 bases). The CDR3 has 14 amino acids. Trimming removed 3 bases from V and 4 bases from J, with 12 bases in between. Germline V gene lookup returns CDR1 KGHSH and CDR2 LQKENI. The CDR3 DNA reads as TGTGCCAGCTCACCTCCCCACGGGGGCACTGAAGCTTTCTTT. Amino acids: CASSPPHGGTEAFF.

The chain uses TRBV6-1 and TRBJ1-1, with D tentatively TRBD1 (5 bases). Germline-derived CDR1 and CDR2 are MNHNS and SASEGT. The germline V and J ends were trimmed by 2 bases and 4 bases, with 8 bases remaining between them. CDR3 length: 13 residues. CDR3 amino acids: CASSETTVTEAFF. CDR3 coding DNA: TGTGCCAGCAGTGAAACGACAGTCACTGAAGCTTTCTTT.

The table lists this clone with a count of one. This rearrangement joins TRBV5-1 to TRBJ2-7; 8 bases are a match to TRBD2. Germline trimming cut 2 bases from V and 4 bases from J; bases unmatched to any gene: 5. CDR1 is SGHRS and CDR2 is YFSETQ in the germline V gene. The CDR3 sequence is 14 residues long. CDR3 nucleotides: TGCGCCAGCAGCTTCGGTCCTAGCGGGTACGAGCAGTACTTC. It is translated as CASSFGPSGYEQYF.

The rearrangement uses TRBV5-8 and TRBJ2-2, with 7 bases fitting TRBD1. Germline lookup yields CDR1 SGHTS and CDR2 YDEGEE. Unmatched junction bases numbered 1, after V lost 0 bases and J lost 5 bases. The CDR3 has 14 amino acids. The CDR3 nucleotides are TGTGCCAGCAGCTTGGTCAGGGGGACCGGGGAGCTGTTTTTT. It codes for CASSLVRGTGELFF.

The rearrangement links TRBV6-5 to TRBJ1-5, with unresolved D. V was pared by 7 bases and J by 5 bases, with 9 bases between. The CDR3 sequence is 12 residues long. Germline V lookup: CDR1 MNHEY, CDR2 SVGAGI. CDR3 amino acids: CASTLVDQPQHF. DNA of the CDR3: TGTGCCAGCACTCTAGTTGATCAGCCCCAGCATTTT.

This clone was seen only a few times. The rearrangement joins TRBV15 to TRBJ1-3; 7 bases match TRBD1. Germline values: CDR1 LNHNV, CDR2 YYDKDF (reference sequence). Trimming took 4 bases from V and 4 from J; bases not matched to a gene: 7. This CDR3 comprises 15 residues. CDR3 region: CATSNRGLGGNTIYF. In nucleotides, the CDR3 is TGTGCCACCAGCAACAGGGGTCTCGGGGGAAACACCATATATTTT.

This chain links TRBV5-1 with TRBJ1-2; the D gene is possibly TRBD1 (5 bases). Germline V CDR1 and CDR2: SGHRS, YFSETQ. The CDR3 sequence is 17 residues long. The germline V and J ends were trimmed by 2 bases and 2 bases, with 19 bases remaining between them. The CDR3 protein is CASSLSIDSFINYGYTF. The CDR3 DNA reads TGCGCCAGCAGCTTATCAATTGACAGCTTTATAAACTATGGCTACACCTTC.

CDR3 sequence reads: CASSQDPGQKDTQYF. The CDR3 nucleotides read TGTGCCAGCAGCCAAGACCCAGGGCAGAAAGATACGCAGTATTTT. This chain uses TRBV14 with TRBJ2-3; D is perhaps TRBD1 (5 bases). Germline loops: CDR1 SGHDN, CDR2 FVKESK. This CDR3 comprises 15 residues. Between the trimmed V and J ends, which lost 0 bases and 5 bases, there was a span of 12 bases.

The chain employs TRBV7-9 and TRBJ1-2; D gene uncertain. With 5 bases removed from V and 3 bases from J, the gap between germline ends came to 4 bases. Per germline, CDR1 SEHNR and CDR2 FQNEAQ (reference sequence). The CDR3 has 11 residues. CDR3 region: CASSLDYGYTF. The CDR3 nucleotides are TGTGCCAGCAGCCTTGACTATGGCTACACCTTC.

The chain recombines TRBV18 with TRBJ2-7; 9 bases fit TRBD1. With V trimmed by 3 bases and J by 2 bases, 8 bases remained unmatched. There are 16 residues in the CDR3. Looked up from germline, CDR1 is KGHSH and CDR2 is LQKENI. This CDR3 is CASSPRDRVGTYEQYF. The CDR3, as DNA: TGTGCCAGCTCACCTCGGGACAGGGTCGGGACCTACGAGCAGTACTTC. Based on the CDR3 plus reference TRBV18 and TRBJ2-7, the full variable domain is NAGVMQNPRHLVRRRGQEARLRCSPMKGHSHVYWYRQLPEEGLKFMVYLQKENIIDESGMPKERFSAEFPKEGPSILRIQQVVRGDSAAYFCASSPRDRVGTYEQYFGPGTRLTVT.

The chain has TRBV5-1 and TRBJ1-1, with D tentatively TRBD1 (5 bases). CDR3 size: 13 residues. Germline-derived CDR1 and CDR2 are SGHRS and YFSETQ. Trimming pared 1 base from V and 5 bases from J, leaving 9 bases between. CDR3 DNA sequence: TGCGCCAGCAGCTTGAATCAGGGAACTGAAGCTTTCTTT. Its protein is CASSLNQGTEAFF.

The V gene is TRBV7-9, the J gene TRBJ1-6; D unresolved. Germline V gene sequence: CDR1 SEHNR, CDR2 FQNEAQ (reference sequence). V was cut by 5 bases and J by 6 bases, with 8 bases left in between. This CDR3 region has 13 residues. CDR3 loop: CASSPGSNSPLHF. The CDR3 DNA is TGTGCCAGCAGCCCCGGGAGTAATTCACCCCTCCACTTT.

The rearrangement joins TRBV5-1 to TRBJ1-2; the match to TRBD1 covers 7 bases. Unmatched junction bases numbered 9, after V lost 0 bases and J lost 10 bases. The CDR3 is made up of 14 amino acids. From germline, CDR1 is SGHRS and CDR2 YFSETQ. The CDR3 loop reads CASSLEQGRRTYTF. CDR3 nucleotide sequence: TGCGCCAGCAGCTTGGAACAGGGGCGCCGCACCTACACCTTC.

The chain links TRBV24-1 to TRBJ1-4; D might be TRBD1 (6 bases). Trimming shortened V by 5 bases and J by 5 bases, and 20 bases separated the two germline ends. The length of the CDR3 is 17 residues. The V gene's germline CDR1 is KGHDR and CDR2 SFDVKD. CDR3 in amino acids: CATSVSEGDPQNEKLFF. In DNA, the CDR3 is TGTGCCACCAGTGTGTCCGAGGGGGACCCACAAAATGAAAAACTGTTTTTT.

The V and J genes are TRBV7-2 and TRBJ2-3; 9 bases fit TRBD1. The CDR3 spans 15 residues. The V segment lost 6 bases and the J segment 0 bases; nucleotides outside the gene matches: 4. CDR1 and CDR2 from the germline V gene are SGHTA and FQGNSA. The CDR3 DNA reads as TGTGCCAGCAGATTGGGACAGGGAAGCACAGATACGCAGTATTTT. Translated: CASRLGQGSTDTQYF.

CDR3: CASSQEYRGNQPQHF. DNA for the CDR3: TGTGCCAGCAGCCAAGAATACCGGGGCAATCAGCCCCAGCATTTT. The rearrangement links TRBV4-2 to TRBJ1-5; D is undetermined. Germline V lookup: CDR1 LGHNA, CDR2 YNFKEQ. V was clipped by 0 bases and J by 2 bases, with 8 bases between them. The CDR3 loop spans 15 amino acids.

The rearrangement joins TRBV2 to TRBJ1-1; a possible D gene is TRBD1 (6 bases). This CDR3 region has 14 residues. Between the trimmed V and J ends, which lost 5 bases and 1 base, there was a span of 11 bases. Germline CDR1 and CDR2: SNHLY and FYNNEI. The CDR3 here is CASSRTDRNTEAFF. DNA of the CDR3: TGTGCCAGCAGTCGAACGGACAGGAACACTGAAGCTTTCTTT.

The V and J genes are TRBV6-2 or TRBV6-3 and TRBJ2-3; 15 bases match TRBD2. Trimming at V came to 4 bases and at J to 7 bases, leaving 9 bases not matched to a gene. Germline CDR1 and CDR2: MNHEY and SVGEGT. This CDR3 contains 17 residues. The CDR3 coding sequence is TGTGCCAGCAGTTCTCCGGGACTAGCGGGGGGCGGGTATACGCAGTATTTT. It encodes CASSSPGLAGGGYTQYF.

The chain combines TRBV23-1 with TRBJ2-3; TRBD2 matches at 13 bases. TRBV23-1 is an ORF, with its function uncertain. CDR3 length equals 17 residues. V was clipped by 5 bases and J by 5 bases; unmatched bases: 10. CDR3 region: CASSTRTSGGLGDTQYF. As DNA, the CDR3 is TGCGCCAGCAGTACGAGGACTAGCGGGGGCCTCGGAGATACGCAGTATTTT.

In this sample, this clone turned up once. The chain employs TRBV18 and TRBJ2-1, with 15 bases that match TRBD2. V dropped 4 bases and J dropped 7; count of bases not matched to a gene: 2. The V gene's germline CDR1 is KGHSH and CDR2 LQKENI. The CDR3 totals 15 residues. The CDR3 sequence: CASSRTSGGANEQFF. As DNA, the CDR3 is TGTGCCAGCTCACGGACTAGCGGGGGGGCTAATGAGCAGTTCTTC. Full variable domain (missing parts from reference TRBV18 and TRBJ2-1): NAGVMQNPRHLVRRRGQEARLRCSPMKGHSHVYWYRQLPEEGLKFMVYLQKENIIDESGMPKERFSAEFPKEGPSILRIQQVVRGDSAAYFCASSRTSGGANEQFFGPGTRLTVL.

This clone appeared a few times. The gene calls are TRBV7-9 and TRBJ1-6; D is possibly TRBD1 (6 bases). The length of the CDR3 is 14 residues. Per the germline V gene, CDR1 is SEHNR and CDR2 is FQNEAQ (reference sequence). V was cut by 5 bases and J by 5 bases, with 10 bases left in between. In DNA, the CDR3 is TGTGCCAGCAGCCGGACAGACGATAATTCACCCCTCCACTTT. The encoded protein is CASSRTDDNSPLHF.

This clone is termed medium-sized. The gene calls are TRBV5-6 and TRBJ1-6; 11 positions match TRBD1. Losses at the gene ends were 2 bases for V and 10 bases for J; bases not matched to a gene: 2. The CDR3 has 14 residues. Germline CDR1 is SGHDT and CDR2 is YYEEEE. The CDR3 reads CASSLRDRGSPLHF. The CDR3 coding sequence is TGTGCCAGCAGCTTAAGGGACAGGGGGTCACCCCTCCACTTT.